This T cell receptor beta chain was identified in a study of shared clonotypes between healthy human individuals. Deletions cut 4 bases from V and 7 bases from J, with 13 bases between. The CDR3 contains 13 residues. Germline loops: CDR1 ENHRY, CDR2 SYGVKD. TCRdb keeps only in-frame clones here, not all; method: immunoSEQ multiplex PCR. The sample holds roughly 530,000 clones; roughly 95% are singletons and the top ten take 0.06%. The chain is built from TRBV10-3 and TRBJ1-1; D is possibly TRBD1 (5 bases). The sequencing sample was made of naive CD4+ T cells sorted from blood. Subset described: CD45RA+ positively selected. The receptor comes from a woman aged 30 to 39 in good health. The CDR3 DNA follows: TGTGCCATCAGTGGGCAGGGAGGAGGTGAAGCTTTCTTT. Translating it yields CAISGQGGGEAFF.